This T cell receptor beta chain was captured by sequencing in a study of blood T cell repertoires in COVID-19. The CDR3 is 13 residues long. The V and J ends lost 2 bases and 6 bases respectively, with 12 bases between them. CDR1 SGHRS and CDR2 YFSETQ come from the germline V gene. How the authors handled the data: Scientists estimated how many nucleated cells there were by amplifying reference gene primers. TCRdb's copy holds only in-frame clones and misses some; the assay was immunoSEQ multiplex PCR. V, J and clone size derive from that table, while D and trimming were established from the DNA sequence. The table lists 210,000 or so clones, roughly 87% of them singletons.

The rearrangement uses TRBV5-1 and TRBJ2-7; a weak D match, TRBD1 (6 bases). The clonotype was recovered from a middle-aged man with active or convalescent COVID-19. The sample was peripheral blood. In nucleotides, the CDR3 is TGCGCCAGCAGCTTATCAGGGGCGGGCGAGCAGTACTTC. Its translation: CASSLSGAGEQYF.